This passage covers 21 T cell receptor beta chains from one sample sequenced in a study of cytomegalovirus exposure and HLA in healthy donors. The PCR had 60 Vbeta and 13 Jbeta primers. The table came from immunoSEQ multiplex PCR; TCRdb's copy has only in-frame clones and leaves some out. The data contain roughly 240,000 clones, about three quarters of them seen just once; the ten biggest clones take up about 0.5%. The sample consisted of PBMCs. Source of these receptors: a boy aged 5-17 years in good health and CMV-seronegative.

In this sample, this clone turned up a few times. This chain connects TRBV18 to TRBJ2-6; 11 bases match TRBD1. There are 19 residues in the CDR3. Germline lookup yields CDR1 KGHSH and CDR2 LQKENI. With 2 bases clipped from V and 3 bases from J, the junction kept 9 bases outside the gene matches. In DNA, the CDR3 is TGTGCCAGCTCACCAGCGAACCCCGGGACAGGGGGTGGGGCCAACGTCCTGACTTTC. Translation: CASSPANPGTGGGANVLTF.

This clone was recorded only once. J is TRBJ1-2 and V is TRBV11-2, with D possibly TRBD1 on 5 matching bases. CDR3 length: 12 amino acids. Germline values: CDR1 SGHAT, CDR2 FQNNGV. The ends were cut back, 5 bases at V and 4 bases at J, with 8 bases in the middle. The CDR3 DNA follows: TGTGCCAGCAGCGCGGGGACCTATGGCTACACCTTC. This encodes CASSAGTYGYTF. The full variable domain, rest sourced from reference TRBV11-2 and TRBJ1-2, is EAGVAQSPRYKIIEKRQSVAFWCNPISGHATLYWYQQILGQGPKLLIQFQNNGVVDDSQLPKDRFSAERLKGVDSTLKIQPAKLEDSAVYLCASSAGTYGYTFGSGTRLTVV.

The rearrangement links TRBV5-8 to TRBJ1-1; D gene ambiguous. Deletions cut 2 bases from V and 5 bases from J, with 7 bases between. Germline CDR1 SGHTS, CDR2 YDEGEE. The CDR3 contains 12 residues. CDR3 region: CASSFEWTEAFF. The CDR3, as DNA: TGTGCCAGCAGCTTCGAGTGGACTGAAGCTTTCTTT.

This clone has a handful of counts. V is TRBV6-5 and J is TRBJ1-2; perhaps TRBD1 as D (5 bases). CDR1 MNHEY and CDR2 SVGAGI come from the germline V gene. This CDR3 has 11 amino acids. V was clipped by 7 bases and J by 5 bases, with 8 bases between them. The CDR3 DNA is TGTGCCAGCACTGGGGCATATGGCTACACCTTC. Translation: CASTGAYGYTF.

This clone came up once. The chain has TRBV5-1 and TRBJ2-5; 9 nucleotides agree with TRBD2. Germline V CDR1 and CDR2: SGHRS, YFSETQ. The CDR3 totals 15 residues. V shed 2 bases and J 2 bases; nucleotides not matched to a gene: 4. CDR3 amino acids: CASSFAGGGQETQYF. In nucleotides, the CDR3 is TGCGCCAGCAGCTTCGCGGGAGGGGGGCAAGAGACCCAGTACTTC. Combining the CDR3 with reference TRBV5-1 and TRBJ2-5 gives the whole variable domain KAGVTQTPRYLIKTRGQQVTLSCSPISGHRSVSWYQQTPGQGLQFLFEYFSETQRNKGNFPGRFSGRQFSNSRSEMNVSTLELGDSALYLCASSFAGGGQETQYFGPGTRLLVL.

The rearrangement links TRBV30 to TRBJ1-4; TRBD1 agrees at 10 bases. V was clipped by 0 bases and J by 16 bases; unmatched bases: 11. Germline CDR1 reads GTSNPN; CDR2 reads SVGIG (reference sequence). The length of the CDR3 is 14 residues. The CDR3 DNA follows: TGTGCCTGGAGTGTACGGTTGTTGGGACAGGGGACGTTTTTT. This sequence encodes CAWSVRLLGQGTFF.

CDR3: CAWSIDLGSPLHF. CDR3 DNA: TGTGCCTGGAGTATTGACTTAGGTTCACCCCTCCACTTT. The chain has TRBV30 and TRBJ1-6; no definite D call. The CDR3 loop spans 13 amino acids. The germline V and J ends were trimmed by 2 bases and 9 bases, with 11 bases remaining between them. Germline V CDR1 and CDR2: GTSNPN, SVGIG (reference sequence).

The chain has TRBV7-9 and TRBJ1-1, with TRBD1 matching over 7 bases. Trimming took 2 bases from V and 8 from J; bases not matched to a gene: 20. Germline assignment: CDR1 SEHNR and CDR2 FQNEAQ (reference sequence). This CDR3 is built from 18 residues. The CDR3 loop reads CASSLIPGINRGSVEAFF. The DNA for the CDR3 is TGTGCCAGCAGCTTAATCCCTGGAATAAACAGGGGTTCGGTGGAAGCTTTCTTT.

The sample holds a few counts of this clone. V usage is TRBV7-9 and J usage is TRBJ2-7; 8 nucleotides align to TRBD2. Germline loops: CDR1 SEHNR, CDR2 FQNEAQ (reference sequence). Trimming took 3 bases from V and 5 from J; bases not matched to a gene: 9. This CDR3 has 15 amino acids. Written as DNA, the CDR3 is TGTGCCAGCAGCTTGTTAGGACTAGCCCGTGACGAGCAGTACTTC. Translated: CASSLLGLARDEQYF.

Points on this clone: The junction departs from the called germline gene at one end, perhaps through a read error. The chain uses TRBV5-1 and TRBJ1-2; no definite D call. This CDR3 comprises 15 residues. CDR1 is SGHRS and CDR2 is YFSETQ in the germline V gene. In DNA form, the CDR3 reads TGCGCCAGCAGCTTGGGTGGCACACATAACTATGGCTACCCCTTC. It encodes CASSLGGTHNYGYPF.

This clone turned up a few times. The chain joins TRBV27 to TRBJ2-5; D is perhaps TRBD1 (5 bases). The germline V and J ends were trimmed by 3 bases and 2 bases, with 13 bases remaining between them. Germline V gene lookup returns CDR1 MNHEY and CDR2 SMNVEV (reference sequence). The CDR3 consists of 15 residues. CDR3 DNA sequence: TGTGCCAGCAGTTTTGGGCAGGGTGGGCAAGAGACCCAGTACTTC. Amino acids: CASSFGQGGQETQYF.

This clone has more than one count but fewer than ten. CDR3 in DNA: TGTGCCAGCAGCGTAACTAGCGGGGGGCGGGATACGCAGTATTTT. Encoded protein: CASSVTSGGRDTQYF. The rearrangement uses TRBV11-2 and TRBJ2-3; TRBD2 agrees at 12 bases. J gave up 6 bases and V 5 bases, and 6 bases lay outside the gene matches. The CDR3 is 15 residues long. Germline lookup yields CDR1 SGHAT and CDR2 FQNNGV.

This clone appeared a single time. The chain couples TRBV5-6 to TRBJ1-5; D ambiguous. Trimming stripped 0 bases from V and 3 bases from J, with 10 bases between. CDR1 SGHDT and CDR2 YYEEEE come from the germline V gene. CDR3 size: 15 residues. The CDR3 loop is CASSLASTANQPQHF. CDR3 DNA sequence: TGTGCCAGCAGCTTGGCTAGCACAGCCAATCAGCCCCAGCATTTT.

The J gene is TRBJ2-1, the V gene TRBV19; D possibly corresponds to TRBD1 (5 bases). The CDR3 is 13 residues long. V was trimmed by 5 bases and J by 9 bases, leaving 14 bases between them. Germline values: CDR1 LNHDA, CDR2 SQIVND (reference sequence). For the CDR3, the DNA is TGTGCCAGTAGTGTTGTTACAGGCTCTGAGCAGTTCTTC. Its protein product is CASSVVTGSEQFF.

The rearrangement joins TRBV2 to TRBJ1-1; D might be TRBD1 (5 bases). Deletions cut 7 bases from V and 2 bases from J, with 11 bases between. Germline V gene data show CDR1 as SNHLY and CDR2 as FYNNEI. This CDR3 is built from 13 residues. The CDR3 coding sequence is TGTGCCAGCATCCCTGACAGAAACACTGAAGCTTTCTTT. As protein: CASIPDRNTEAFF.

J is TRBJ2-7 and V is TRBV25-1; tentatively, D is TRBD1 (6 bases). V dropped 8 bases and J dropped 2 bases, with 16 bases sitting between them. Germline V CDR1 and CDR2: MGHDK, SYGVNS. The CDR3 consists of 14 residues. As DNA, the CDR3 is TGTGCCAGCGCGACTTCAGGGGCTACCTACGAGCAGTACTTC. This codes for CASATSGATYEQYF.

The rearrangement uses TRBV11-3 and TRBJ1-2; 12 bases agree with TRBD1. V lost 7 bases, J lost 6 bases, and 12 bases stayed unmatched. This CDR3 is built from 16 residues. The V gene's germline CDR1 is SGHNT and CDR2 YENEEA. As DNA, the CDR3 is TGTGCCAGCACGGCCGGGGGGACAGGGGGCAGCGATGGCTACACCTTC. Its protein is CASTAGGTGGSDGYTF. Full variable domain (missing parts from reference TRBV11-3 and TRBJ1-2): EAGVVQSPRYKIIEKKQPVAFWCNPISGHNTLYWYLQNLGQGPELLIRYENEEAVDDSQLPKDRFSAERLKGVDSTLKIQPAELGDSAVYLCASTAGGTGGSDGYTFGSGTRLTVV.

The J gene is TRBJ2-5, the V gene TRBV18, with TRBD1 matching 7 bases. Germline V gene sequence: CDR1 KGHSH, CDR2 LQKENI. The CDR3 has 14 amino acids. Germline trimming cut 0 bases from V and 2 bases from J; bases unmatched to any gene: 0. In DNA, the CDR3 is TGTGCCAGCTCACCACCGACAGGGCAAGAGACCCAGTACTTC. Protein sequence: CASSPPTGQETQYF.

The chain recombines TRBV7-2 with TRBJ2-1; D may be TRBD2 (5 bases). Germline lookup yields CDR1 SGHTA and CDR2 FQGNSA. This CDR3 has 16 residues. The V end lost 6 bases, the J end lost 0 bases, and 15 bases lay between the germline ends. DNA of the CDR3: TGTGCCAGCAGAAACACACGGGGAAGCTCCTACAATGAGCAGTTCTTC. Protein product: CASRNTRGSSYNEQFF.

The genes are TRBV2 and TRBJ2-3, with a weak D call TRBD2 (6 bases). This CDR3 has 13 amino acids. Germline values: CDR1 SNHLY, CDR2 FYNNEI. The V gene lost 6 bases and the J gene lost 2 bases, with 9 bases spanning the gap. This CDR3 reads CASSSGVTDTQYF. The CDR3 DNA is TGTGCCAGCAGCTCGGGGGTCACAGATACGCAGTATTTT.

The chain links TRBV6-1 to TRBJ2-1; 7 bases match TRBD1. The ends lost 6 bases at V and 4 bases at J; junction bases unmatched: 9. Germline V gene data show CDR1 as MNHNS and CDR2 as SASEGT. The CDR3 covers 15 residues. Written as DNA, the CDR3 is TGTGCCAGCAGAACGGCCGGGACAGTTTACAATGAGCAGTTCTTC. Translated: CASRTAGTVYNEQFF.